This T cell receptor beta chain was recovered during a study of CD8 T cells in ankylosing spondylitis. On this clonotype: Its antigen is undetermined.

V gave up 10 bases and J gave up 5 bases; unmatched junction bases: 10. Germline CDR1 ENHRY, CDR2 SYGVKD. CDR3 size: 13 residues. General study points: Among TCR beta sequences, a motif of 7 to 9 highly homologous variants appeared characteristic of ankylosing spondylitis blood. Reports of some motif variants in reactive arthritis synovial fluid and blood predate this one. Peripheral blood held disease-linked clones only at relatively low frequency, and these were CD8+.

Each TCR beta library was made by quantitative 5'-RACE that incorporated molecular barcodes. Each CDR3 protein gets one entry after TCRdb re-called the 5' RACE reads with MiXCR. The table has fewer than 400,000 distinct CDR3 sequences, roughly 14% seen once. The chain combines TRBV10-3 with TRBJ2-5; 7 nucleotides agree with TRBD1. Sequenced: blood, either unsorted or a sorted T cell fraction (not recorded which). The source is a male donor with ankylosing spondylitis or in good health (not recorded which). The CDR3 protein is CATARSDRETQYF. The CDR3 bases are TGTGCCACCGCCCGCTCGGACAGGGAGACCCAGTACTTC.